This is a list of T cell receptor beta chains from one sample in a study of T-cell memory formation after mild COVID-19. A single record per CDR3 protein comes from TCRdb applying MiXCR to the 5' RACE reads. The sample contains more than 300,000 distinct CDR3 sequences, approximately 22% of which appear only once. The sample comprised PBMCs or a T cell subset sorted from them (not recorded which). These receptor sequences come from a man younger than 30 who had mild COVID-19 (a few samples of this study predate the infection). Cell type and time point are not known. CDR3s include the opening cysteine and the closing phenylalanine or tryptophan. The order of the fields is D gene, V gene, clone size, J gene, CDR3 DNA, CDR3 protein. D genes are given only for firm matches. Clone size is given for some rows only: seen once, a few or many times, or a class if the clone is expanded.

d_call: .; v_call: TRBV12-3/TRBV12-4; clone_size: .; j_call: TRBJ2-7; cdr3_nt: TGTGCCAGCACCCCATCAGGACCCCCCTACGAGCAGTACTTC; cdr3_aa: CASTPSGPPYEQYF
d_call: TRBD2; v_call: TRBV20-1; clone_size: .; j_call: TRBJ2-5; cdr3_nt: TGCAGTGCTGGACTAGCTCCCCAGTACTTC; cdr3_aa: CSAGLAPQYF
d_call: .; v_call: TRBV7-8; clone_size: .; j_call: TRBJ2-7; cdr3_nt: TGTGCCAGCAGCTCGGGACAACAGGGCCACGAGCAGTACTTC; cdr3_aa: CASSSGQQGHEQYF
d_call: .; v_call: TRBV5-1; clone_size: few; j_call: TRBJ2-1; cdr3_nt: TGCGCCAGCAGCTTGGCCGTTACATACAATGAGCAGTTCTTC; cdr3_aa: CASSLAVTYNEQFF
d_call: .; v_call: TRBV12-3/TRBV12-4; clone_size: few; j_call: TRBJ2-4; cdr3_nt: TGTGCCAGCAGCCCGGACGGCTTGGTCAAAAACATTCAGTACTTC; cdr3_aa: CASSPDGLVKNIQYF
d_call: TRBD1; v_call: TRBV6-1; clone_size: .; j_call: TRBJ1-2; cdr3_nt: TGTGCCAGCAGACCCACAGGGGTAGGCGGCTACACCTTC; cdr3_aa: CASRPTGVGGYTF
d_call: .; v_call: TRBV12-3/TRBV12-4; clone_size: .; j_call: TRBJ1-2; cdr3_nt: TGTGCCAGCACCACACAAGTGACAAGCTATGGCTACACCTTC; cdr3_aa: CASTTQVTSYGYTF
d_call: .; v_call: TRBV6-5; clone_size: few; j_call: TRBJ2-5; cdr3_nt: TGTGCCAGCAGTTACTCGACCACAACCCGGGAGACCCAGTACTTC; cdr3_aa: CASSYSTTTRETQYF
d_call: TRBD1; v_call: TRBV4-3; clone_size: few; j_call: TRBJ2-5; cdr3_nt: TGCGCCAGCACCCCGGACAGGTACCGCCAAGAGACCCAGTACTTC; cdr3_aa: CASTPDRYRQETQYF
d_call: .; v_call: TRBV16; clone_size: .; j_call: TRBJ1-2; cdr3_nt: TGTGCCAGCAGCCAATTCAGGGCATCAGCTAACTATGGCTACACCTTC; cdr3_aa: CASSQFRASANYGYTF
d_call: .; v_call: TRBV9; clone_size: .; j_call: TRBJ1-1; cdr3_nt: TGTGCCAGCAGTCCGGCGGGGCTTGGAACTGAAGCTTTCTTT; cdr3_aa: CASSPAGLGTEAFF
d_call: .; v_call: TRBV6-4; clone_size: .; j_call: TRBJ2-3; cdr3_nt: TGTGCCAGCAGTCGAGATAGCTTAGGGACAGATACGCAGTATTTT; cdr3_aa: CASSRDSLGTDTQYF
d_call: .; v_call: TRBV4-3; clone_size: few; j_call: TRBJ2-3; cdr3_nt: TGCGCCAGCAGCCAGGGAGGGGGGAACACAGATACGCAGTATTTT; cdr3_aa: CASSQGGGNTDTQYF
d_call: TRBD1; v_call: TRBV30; clone_size: .; j_call: TRBJ1-2; cdr3_nt: TGTGCCTGGACCCTCCCGGGACAGGGGAGGTCCTATGGCTACACCTTC; cdr3_aa: CAWTLPGQGRSYGYTF
d_call: .; v_call: TRBV5-1; clone_size: few; j_call: TRBJ2-7; cdr3_nt: TGCGCCAGCAGCTTGGTACAGGGTATGTACGAGCAGTACTTC; cdr3_aa: CASSLVQGMYEQYF
d_call: .; v_call: TRBV20-1; clone_size: many; j_call: TRBJ2-3; cdr3_nt: TGCAGTGCTAGAGATTACGAACGAGATACGCAGTATTTT; cdr3_aa: CSARDYERDTQYF
d_call: TRBD2; v_call: TRBV4-1; clone_size: few; j_call: TRBJ2-5; cdr3_nt: TGCGCCAGCAGCCCCGCGGGGGATCCCAGGGAGACCCAGTACTTC; cdr3_aa: CASSPAGDPRETQYF
d_call: TRBD2; v_call: TRBV9; clone_size: .; j_call: TRBJ2-3; cdr3_nt: TGTGCCAGCAGCGTAGACGGGGGGGCAAGAGATACGCAGTATTTT; cdr3_aa: CASSVDGGARDTQYF
d_call: .; v_call: TRBV3-1; clone_size: few; j_call: TRBJ1-3; cdr3_nt: TGTGCCAGCAGCCAAGGGGGACGACTCCTCCGAAACACCATATATTTT; cdr3_aa: CASSQGGRLLRNTIYF
d_call: .; v_call: TRBV29-1; clone_size: .; j_call: TRBJ1-1; cdr3_nt: TGCAGCCCCAAGAACACTGAAGCTTTCTTT; cdr3_aa: CSPKNTEAFF
d_call: TRBD1; v_call: TRBV10-1; clone_size: few; j_call: TRBJ2-3; cdr3_nt: TGCGCCAGCAGTGATTACCGGACAGGGGGTCCAGATACGCAGTATTTT; cdr3_aa: CASSDYRTGGPDTQYF
d_call: .; v_call: TRBV6-6; clone_size: .; j_call: TRBJ1-6; cdr3_nt: TGTGCCAGCAAAGAGCCAGGTCAGGGTTCACCCCTCCACTTT; cdr3_aa: CASKEPGQGSPLHF
d_call: .; v_call: TRBV7-3; clone_size: .; j_call: TRBJ2-3; cdr3_nt: TGTGCCAGCAGCTTGAGGTTGGTGGATACGCAGTATTTT; cdr3_aa: CASSLRLVDTQYF
d_call: .; v_call: TRBV12-3/TRBV12-4; clone_size: few; j_call: TRBJ2-2; cdr3_nt: TGTGCCAGCAGCCACCGCAACCGCCCCGGGGAGCTGTTTTTT; cdr3_aa: CASSHRNRPGELFF
d_call: .; v_call: TRBV12-3/TRBV12-4; clone_size: .; j_call: TRBJ1-5; cdr3_nt: TGTGCCAGCAGTCCTATATCCAATCAGCCCCAGCATTTT; cdr3_aa: CASSPISNQPQHF
d_call: .; v_call: TRBV14; clone_size: once; j_call: TRBJ1-2; cdr3_nt: TGTGCCAGCAGCCGATTAGGGCCGAACTATGGCTACACCTTC; cdr3_aa: CASSRLGPNYGYTF
d_call: .; v_call: TRBV7-9; clone_size: .; j_call: TRBJ2-3; cdr3_nt: TGTGCCAGCAGCGGCCTCGGGGGCCCAGCTAGCACAGATACGCAGTATTTT; cdr3_aa: CASSGLGGPASTDTQYF
d_call: .; v_call: TRBV18; clone_size: .; j_call: TRBJ1-5; cdr3_nt: TGTGCCAGCTCACGACAGGACAAAAATCAGCCCCAGCATTTT; cdr3_aa: CASSRQDKNQPQHF
d_call: .; v_call: TRBV7-2; clone_size: few; j_call: TRBJ2-7; cdr3_nt: TGTGCCAGCAGCTTAGCGGCCCTAGCTGCTGGCGAGCAGTACTTC; cdr3_aa: CASSLAALAAGEQYF
d_call: .; v_call: TRBV4-1; clone_size: few; j_call: TRBJ1-1; cdr3_nt: TGCGCCAGCAGACACGCTAAGGATATTGTGAACACTGAAGCTTTCTTT; cdr3_aa: CASRHAKDIVNTEAFF
d_call: TRBD1; v_call: TRBV7-2; clone_size: few; j_call: TRBJ1-1; cdr3_nt: TGTGCCAGCACCGGGACAGGGATGAACACTGAAGCTTTCTTT; cdr3_aa: CASTGTGMNTEAFF
d_call: .; v_call: TRBV4-3; clone_size: .; j_call: TRBJ2-2; cdr3_nt: TGCGCCAGCAGCCAAGGACGAGAAACCGGGGAGCTGTTTTTT; cdr3_aa: CASSQGRETGELFF
d_call: TRBD2; v_call: TRBV6-1; clone_size: .; j_call: TRBJ2-3; cdr3_nt: TGTGCCAGCAGTACGGGGGGGGGCACAGATACGCAGTATTTT; cdr3_aa: CASSTGGGTDTQYF
d_call: TRBD1; v_call: TRBV7-9; clone_size: few; j_call: TRBJ2-5; cdr3_nt: TGTGCCAGCAGCTTAGGGACAGGGGGTTACCAAGAGACCCAGTACTTC; cdr3_aa: CASSLGTGGYQETQYF
d_call: .; v_call: TRBV6-2/TRBV6-3; clone_size: .; j_call: TRBJ1-1; cdr3_nt: TGTGCCAGCATCGACGGATACACTGAAGCTTTCTTT; cdr3_aa: CASIDGYTEAFF
d_call: .; v_call: TRBV11-2; clone_size: .; j_call: TRBJ2-7; cdr3_nt: TGTGCCAGCAGCTTAGCCGCGGGTGAGCAGTACTTC; cdr3_aa: CASSLAAGEQYF
d_call: .; v_call: TRBV4-3; clone_size: .; j_call: TRBJ1-3; cdr3_nt: TGCGCCAGCAGCCTCACCAGGACTGGAAACACCATATATTTT; cdr3_aa: CASSLTRTGNTIYF
d_call: .; v_call: TRBV4-2; clone_size: once; j_call: TRBJ1-5; cdr3_nt: TGTGCCAGCAGCCAAGTGGGGACGACGGAGGATCAGCCCCAGCATTTT; cdr3_aa: CASSQVGTTEDQPQHF
d_call: .; v_call: TRBV6-2/TRBV6-3; clone_size: .; j_call: TRBJ2-1; cdr3_nt: TGTGCCAGCAGTTTCATCACTGAAAACGGCGGTCCCCTTTTAGACGAGCAGTTCTTC; cdr3_aa: CASSFITENGGPLLDEQFF
d_call: .; v_call: TRBV6-5; clone_size: many; j_call: TRBJ2-7; cdr3_nt: TGTGCCAGCAGTTATGTACAGGGAGGCGAGCAGTACTTC; cdr3_aa: CASSYVQGGEQYF
d_call: .; v_call: TRBV19; clone_size: .; j_call: TRBJ1-2; cdr3_nt: TGTGCCAGTAGTATCAGGGGTGTAGGCTACACCTTC; cdr3_aa: CASSIRGVGYTF